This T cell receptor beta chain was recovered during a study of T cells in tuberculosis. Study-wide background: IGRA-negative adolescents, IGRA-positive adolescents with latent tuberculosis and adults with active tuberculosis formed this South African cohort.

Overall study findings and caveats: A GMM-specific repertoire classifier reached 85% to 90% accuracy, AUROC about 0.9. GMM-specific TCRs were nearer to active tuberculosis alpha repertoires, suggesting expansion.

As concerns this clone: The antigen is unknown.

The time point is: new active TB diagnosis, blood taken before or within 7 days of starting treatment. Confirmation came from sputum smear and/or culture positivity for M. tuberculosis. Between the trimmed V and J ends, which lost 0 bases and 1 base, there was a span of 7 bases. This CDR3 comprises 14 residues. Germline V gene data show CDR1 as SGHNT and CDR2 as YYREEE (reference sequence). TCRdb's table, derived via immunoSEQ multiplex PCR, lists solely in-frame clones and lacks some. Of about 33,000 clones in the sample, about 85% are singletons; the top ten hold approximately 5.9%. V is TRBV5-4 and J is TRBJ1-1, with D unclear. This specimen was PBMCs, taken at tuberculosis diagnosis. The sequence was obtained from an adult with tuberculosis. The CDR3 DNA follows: TGTGCCAGCAGCTTGGAACACCGGAACACTGAAGCTTTCTTT. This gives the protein CASSLEHRNTEAFF.